Detailed here is one T cell receptor (beta chain). Its antigen is still unknown. No much larger clonotype is one base removed from it; base qualities were not supplied. Participants in the prospective study were enrolled through a virtual design, were aged roughly 18 to 100 years, and lived in roughly 25 United States geographic areas. Cohort assignment in the prospective study relied on participant-reported clinical history from a screening survey and a study questionnaire. Recovered participants in ImmuneRACE Cohort 3 were defined by two consecutive negative NP/OP PCR tests, clearance by a healthcare professional, or resolution of symptoms. Each participant in the prospective study had whole blood, serum and a nasopharyngeal or oropharyngeal swab collected by mobile phlebotomists. Over a roughly two-month period, participants in the prospective study had the option of providing additional blood draws and questionnaires. Blood samples from the prospective study were shipped frozen or at room temperature prior to DNA extraction.

TCRbeta CDR3 regions were amplified from genomic DNA using the immunoSEQ Assay, a bias-controlled multiplex PCR. The source study handled its data this way. The number of nucleated cells in each sample was estimated from the amplification of reference gene primers within the assay. To quantify the absolute abundance of each unique TCRbeta CDR3 rearrangement, sequence reads were collapsed and filtered. For each sample, productive Simpson clonality was calculated as the square root of Simpson's diversity index across productive rearrangements. The source is immuneACCESS, and TCRdb retained only in-frame sequences with V and J called. Part of the clones is not carried over; for the studies checked, unresolved V genes explain less than half of this, and the remainder is unexplained. Clone size and the V and J calls come from that table; the DNA yielded D and trimming. This sample is represented by about 220,000 clones; 80% to 85% of them were singletons. The top ten hold around 6.5% of the sample.

The data originate from a study of blood T cell repertoires in COVID-19 (TCRdb year 2020). Broadly, across the study: Collaborator samples came from the United States, Italy and Spain and covered acute and convalescent phases of COVID-19. HLA class I and class II types, where available, came from metadata supplied by the sample provider rather than from assay-based typing. The sample metadata nearly always contained a de-identified subject ID, COVID-19 status, age in years and sex. Subjects who had been exposed to COVID-19, were actively infected with it, or had recovered from it provided the deeply sampled blood TCRbeta repertoires that made up the dataset. A freely available public database, intended as a resource for researchers studying the immune response to SARS-CoV-2, is where the repertoires were released. Samples came from the ongoing ImmuneRACE study (first 160 participants) plus 1,254 subjects from 6 global collaborators. The material from the prospective study consisted of cDNA or gDNA derived from T cells, B-cell-depleted T cells, or PBMCs.

What the research found in general, with its limitations: Clinical and demographic metadata were provided uncurated, with the amount varying by source and participant.

The CDR3 sequence holds 17 residues, the cysteine and phenylalanine included. This entry keeps only the CDR3 DNA: 51 bases, framed from base 1. Clipping removes 3 bases from V and 2 bases from J, with 13 as the unmatched junction base count. In the germline V gene, CDR1 corresponds to MNHNS and CDR2 to SASEGT. Material: PBMCs or T cells enriched from blood (not recorded which). The sequence is built from TRBV6-1 and TRBJ2-7, with 7 bases aligning to TRBD2. This receptor was taken from a woman between 35 and 50 years old who had recovered from COVID-19. The CDR3 protein sequence reads: CASSEGLRGGRAYEQYF. DNA sequence: TGTGCCAGCAGTGAGGGGCTTAGGGGCGGGAGAGCCTACGAGCAGTACTTC.